The rows below give T cell receptor beta chains drawn from one sample of a study of T cells in Graves' hyperthyroidism and ophthalmopathy. MiXCR, run by TCRdb on the multiplex PCR reads, gives a single entry per CDR3 protein. The table records roughly 380,000 distinct CDR3 sequences, about an eighth of them present only once. Specimen: blood. These receptors were collected from a woman younger than 35 with Graves' hyperthyroidism. CDR3s include the opening cysteine and the closing phenylalanine or tryptophan. D genes are given only for firm matches. Clone size is given for some rows only: seen once, a few or many times, or a class if the clone is expanded.

cdr3_aa | cdr3_nt | v_call | clone_size | cdr3_length | d_call | j_call
CASSFSEPYEQYF | TGTGCCAGCAGCTTTAGCGAACCCTACGAGCAGTACTTC | TRBV7-2 | many | 13 | NA | TRBJ2-7
CASRPIRTGELFF | TGTGCCAGCAGGCCGATTCGGACCGGGGAGCTGTTTTTT | TRBV12-3/TRBV12-4 | many | 13 | NA | TRBJ2-2
CASSYGGLAGVPDTQYF | TGTGCCAGCAGTTACGGCGGGCTAGCGGGAGTTCCAGATACGCAGTATTTT | TRBV6-9 | NA | 17 | TRBD2 | TRBJ2-3
CASRDSGGRNEQFF | TGTGCCAGCAGGGATTCAGGGGGCCGAAATGAGCAGTTCTTC | TRBV6-9 | few | 14 | TRBD1 | TRBJ2-1
CASSFSTSGTYEQYF | TGTGCCAGCAGTTTTTCTACTAGCGGCACCTACGAGCAGTACTTC | TRBV27 | many | 15 | TRBD2 | TRBJ2-7
CASSSGTDYGYTF | TGTGCCAGCAGCTCAGGGACAGACTATGGCTACACCTTC | TRBV7-8 | few | 13 | TRBD1 | TRBJ1-2
CASSIDRTGLPYGYTF | TGTGCCAGCAGTATAGATCGGACAGGGTTGCCTTATGGCTACACCTTC | TRBV12-3/TRBV12-4 | many | 16 | TRBD1 | TRBJ1-2
CATSRDNVNPQGWNGYTF | TGTGCCACCAGCAGAGATAATGTTAACCCACAGGGGTGGAATGGCTACACCTTC | TRBV15 | many | 18 | TRBD1 | TRBJ1-2
CASSPGQGENTEAFF | TGTGCCAGCAGCCCGGGACAGGGGGAGAACACTGAAGCTTTCTTT | TRBV7-9 | few | 15 | TRBD1 | TRBJ1-1
CASSRNRGESSYNEQFF | TGTGCCAGCAGCCGTAATCGGGGAGAAAGCTCCTACAATGAGCAGTTCTTC | TRBV11-2 | many | 17 | NA | TRBJ2-1
CASSLDLLAGLGEQYF | TGTGCCAGCAGCTTGGATTTACTAGCGGGATTGGGCGAGCAGTACTTC | TRBV5-8 | many | 16 | TRBD2 | TRBJ2-7
CASAKDILRGVNSNQPQHF | TGTGCCAGCGCTAAGGATATACTCCGGGGAGTCAATAGCAATCAGCCCCAGCATTTT | TRBV6-1 | many | 19 | NA | TRBJ1-5
CASGLNPGVRELFF | TGTGCTAGTGGTTTGAATCCAGGGGTCCGGGAGCTGTTTTTT | TRBV12-5 | NA | 14 | NA | TRBJ2-2
CASSSGTSGRAGDEQFF | TGTGCCAGCAGCTCCGGGACTAGCGGGAGGGCCGGCGATGAGCAGTTCTTC | TRBV5-4 | many | 17 | TRBD2 | TRBJ2-1
CASSQGPGVTEAFF | TGTGCCAGCAGCCAAGGTCCAGGGGTTACTGAAGCTTTCTTT | TRBV3-1 | many | 14 | NA | TRBJ1-1
CASSYTEAPIGQYF | TGTGCCAGCAGTTACACGGAAGCCCCCATCGGGCAGTACTTC | TRBV6-6 | NA | 14 | NA | TRBJ2-7
CSAGTSGSRTDTQYF | TGCAGTGCTGGGACTAGCGGGAGTAGGACAGATACGCAGTATTTT | TRBV20-1 | NA | 15 | TRBD2 | TRBJ2-3
CASSFGRGMKSNEKLFF | TGTGCCAGCAGCTTTGGCAGGGGAATGAAAAGTAATGAAAAACTGTTTTTT | TRBV7-2 | few | 17 | NA | TRBJ1-4
CASSLSRRGGAGELFF | TGTGCCAGCAGTTTATCAAGGCGGGGGGGGGCCGGGGAGCTGTTTTTT | TRBV27 | NA | 16 | TRBD2 | TRBJ2-2